The clone carrying this T cell receptor (beta chain) was observed a few times. V shed 4 bases, J shed 6 bases, and the junction held 8 bases outside the gene matches. The germline gives CDR1 MNHEY, CDR2 SMNVEV (reference sequence). The length of the CDR3 is 17 residues. This specimen belongs to a study of cytomegalovirus exposure and HLA in healthy donors. 60 Vbeta and 13 Jbeta primers were used in PCR. Assay used: immunoSEQ multiplex PCR; TCRdb lists only in-frame clones, some missing. The data contain roughly 150,000 clones, roughly 71% of them seen just once; the ten biggest clones take up approximately 6.8%.

The TCR comes from a man aged 25-40 years in good health and CMV-seronegative. Sequencing was performed on PBMCs. This rearrangement joins TRBV27 to TRBJ2-1; 14 bases are a match to TRBD2. CDR3 sequence reads: CASSSSRLAGGSNEQFF. CDR3 DNA sequence: TGTGCCAGCAGTTCCTCACGACTAGCGGGAGGGTCCAATGAGCAGTTCTTC.